This T cell receptor (beta chain) was sequenced in a study of cytomegalovirus exposure and HLA in healthy donors. Germline values: CDR1 SGHAT, CDR2 FQNNGV. The CDR3 is 15 residues long. V was trimmed by 1 base and J by 0 bases, leaving 10 bases between them. The study's findings and limits: According to reports, the classifier identified cytomegalovirus status with high specificity and sensitivity.

The PCR used 60 Vbeta and 13 Jbeta primers. TCRdb keeps only in-frame clones here, not all; method: immunoSEQ multiplex PCR. This sample has 190,000 or so clones, with over 75% found just once. As to this clone: As yet, its antigen is unknown.

What was sequenced was PBMCs. The V call is TRBV11-2, the J call TRBJ2-7; D not resolved. The receptor was isolated from a woman in her forties or fifties in good health and CMV-seropositive. CDR3 DNA: TGTGCCAGCAGCTTAGTGCTCTCGGGCTCCTACGAGCAGTACTTC. It codes for CASSLVLSGSYEQYF.